A single sample is the source of the 26 T cell receptor beta chains below, sequenced in a study of blood T cell repertoires in COVID-19 (dated by TCRdb to the early 2020s). Library method: the immunoSEQ multiplex PCR assay. Drawn from immuneACCESS, this table holds only the in-frame rearrangements with V and J called that TCRdb kept. Clones are partly lost; checked studies trace under half to an unresolved V gene and leave the rest unexplained. The sample records about 120,000 clones, 75% to 90% of which are singletons. 1.5% to 2% of the sample is taken by the ten largest. Sequencing was carried out using peripheral blood. The receptors stem from an older man with acute or convalescent COVID-19.

The V call is TRBV9, the J call TRBJ1-6; D remains ambiguous. Trimming took 4 bases from V and 6 from J, leaving 14 bases between them. There are 15 residues in the CDR3. Looked up from germline, CDR1 is SGDLS and CDR2 is YYNGEE. CDR3 bases: TGTGCCAGCAGCCTCGGGAGAGAAACTAATTCACCCCTCCACTTT. This codes for CASSLGRETNSPLHF.

The J gene is TRBJ2-7, the V gene TRBV5-4; 11 nucleotides align to TRBD1. This CDR3 is built from 15 residues. The J segment lost 4 bases and the V segment lost 4 bases, leaving 7 bases of the junction unmatched. Germline V lookup: CDR1 SGHNT, CDR2 YYREEE (reference sequence). Written as DNA, the CDR3 is TGTGCCAGCAGCCGAGGGGACAGGGGGTTTTACGAGCAGTACTTC. As protein: CASSRGDRGFYEQYF.

The V call is TRBV5-1, the J call TRBJ2-5, with a possible D match to TRBD2 (6 bases). Trimming left V 0 bases short and J 5 bases short, with 17 bases between. This CDR3 comprises 16 residues. Per the germline V gene, CDR1 is SGHRS and CDR2 is YFSETQ. The CDR3, as DNA: TGCGCCAGCAGCTTGGATGAGCGGAGGGACGGGGAGACCCAGTACTTC. Translating gives CASSLDERRDGETQYF.

The genes are TRBV5-1 and TRBJ1-6; 9 nucleotides agree with TRBD1. Trimming took 0 bases from V and 5 from J; bases not matched to a gene: 3. The CDR3 has 16 residues. Germline V lookup: CDR1 SGHRS, CDR2 YFSETQ. The CDR3 DNA is TGCGCCAGCAGCTTGGATGGACAGGGGAATAATTCACCCCTCCACTTT. It specifies CASSLDGQGNNSPLHF.

The chain uses TRBV5-1 and TRBJ1-4; 7 bases align to TRBD1. After removal of 0 bases from V and 7 bases from J, the junction contained 3 bases not matched to a gene. Germline assignment: CDR1 SGHRS and CDR2 YFSETQ. CDR3 length equals 14 residues. The CDR3 spells CASSLAGGIEKLFF. Here the CDR3 DNA reads TGCGCCAGCAGCTTGGCAGGGGGTATTGAAAAACTGTTTTTT.

In this sample, this clone turned up a few times. CDR3 DNA sequence: TGTGCCAGCAGTGAAGTGGGACAGGGGATTAAACGGTATAATTCACCCCTCCACTTT. It codes for CASSEVGQGIKRYNSPLHF. The gene calls are TRBV6-1 and TRBJ1-6; 10 bases agree with TRBD1. The V segment lost 1 base and the J segment 4 bases; nucleotides outside the gene matches: 10. Germline CDR1 MNHNS, CDR2 SASEGT. CDR3 size: 19 residues.

This chain uses TRBV2 with TRBJ1-2; 8 bases match TRBD1. J was trimmed by 5 bases and V by 7 bases; bases with no gene match: 6. Looked up from germline, CDR1 is SNHLY and CDR2 is FYNNEI. This CDR3 has 13 amino acids. In nucleotides, the CDR3 is TGTGCCAGCATCGCCGGACAGGGATATGGCTACACCTTC. This codes for CASIAGQGYGYTF.

CDR3 loop: CASSIASGGDTQYF. Here the CDR3 DNA reads TGTGCCAGTAGTATAGCTAGCGGGGGAGATACGCAGTATTTT. The chain combines TRBV19 with TRBJ2-3, with TRBD2 matching over 10 bases. Germline CDR1 LNHDA, CDR2 SQIVND (reference sequence). J lost 5 bases, V lost 1 base, and 0 bases had no gene match. This CDR3 is 14 amino acids long.

The V call is TRBV3-1 (or the pseudogene TRBV3-2), the J call TRBJ1-3, with D possibly TRBD1 on 5 matching bases. Trimming pared 5 bases from V and 7 bases from J, leaving 21 bases between. CDR3 size: 16 residues. Germline assignment: CDR1 LGHDT and CDR2 YNNKEL (reference sequence). CDR3 sequence reads: CASSTKRHGGWNTIYF. CDR3 in DNA: TGTGCCAGCAGCACAAAAAGACACGGGGGGTGGAACACCATATATTTT.

V gene TRBV5-1 combines with J gene TRBJ1-5; D is unresolved. The length of the CDR3 is 13 residues. Trimming removed 4 bases from V and 0 bases from J, with 5 bases in between. CDR1 SGHRS and CDR2 YFSETQ come from the germline V gene. CDR3 DNA sequence: TGCGCCAGCAGCGTCGGTAGCAATCAGCCCCAGCATTTT. Translated: CASSVGSNQPQHF.

V gene TRBV19 combines with J gene TRBJ1-2, with D possibly matching TRBD1 (5 bases). The V end was cut by 1 base, the J end by 6 bases, with 18 bases between. The CDR3 has 16 amino acids. Germline V gene lookup returns CDR1 LNHDA and CDR2 SQIVND (reference sequence). CDR3 in DNA: TGTGCCAGTAGTATAGCCCGGGGGGACCTCTTCAATGGCTACACCTTC. Translating gives CASSIARGDLFNGYTF.

This rearrangement joins TRBV19 to TRBJ1-1; TRBD1 aligns across 9 bases. Germline V gives CDR1 LNHDA, CDR2 SQIVND (reference sequence). V lost 6 bases, J lost 5 bases, and 7 bases stayed unmatched. This CDR3 is 14 amino acids long. CDR3 DNA sequence: TGTGCCAGTAGCATGGGACAGGGACGGACTGAAGCTTTCTTT. Translation gives CASSMGQGRTEAFF.

The chain has TRBV24-1 and TRBJ2-3; 13 bases are a match to TRBD2. This CDR3 has 16 amino acids. The germline gives CDR1 KGHDR, CDR2 SFDVKD. With V trimmed by 4 bases and J by 5 bases, 5 bases remained unmatched. CDR3 sequence: CATSDLTSGGVDTQYF. The CDR3 bases are TGTGCCACCAGTGACCTTACTAGCGGGGGGGTAGATACGCAGTATTTT.

The chain uses TRBV7-9 and TRBJ2-7; D not resolved. The V end was cut by 3 bases, the J end by 1 base, with 7 bases between. Germline CDR1 SEHNR, CDR2 FQNEAQ (reference sequence). This CDR3 has 13 residues. CDR3 in DNA: TGTGCCAGCAGCTTGACTGCATCCTACGAGCAGTACTTC. As protein: CASSLTASYEQYF.

V and J are TRBV6-4 and TRBJ1-1; possibly TRBD1 for D (6 bases). The CDR3 extends over 15 amino acids. V lost 4 bases and J 3 bases, leaving 15 bases between the germline ends. Germline V gene data show CDR1 as MRHNA and CDR2 as SNTAGT. CDR3 nucleotide sequence: TGTGCCAGCAGTGTATCCGGCCAGGGGTACACTGAAGCTTTCTTT. It yields the protein CASSVSGQGYTEAFF.

The rearrangement joins TRBV6-1 to TRBJ1-2; unclear D gene. Trimming stripped 3 bases from V and 7 bases from J, with 18 bases between. In germline, CDR1 is MNHNS, CDR2 SASEGT. This CDR3 has 15 residues. CDR3 region: CASSDTRAGWGGYTF. CDR3 coding DNA: TGTGCCAGCAGTGACACTAGGGCAGGATGGGGTGGCTACACCTTC.

The chain couples TRBV5-1 to TRBJ2-7; D gene ambiguous. The CDR3 totals 14 residues. V was pared by 1 base and J by 0 bases, with 8 bases between. Germline V CDR1 and CDR2: SGHRS, YFSETQ. CDR3 residues: CASSLSASSYEQYF. CDR3 nucleotides: TGCGCCAGCAGCTTGAGCGCCAGCTCCTACGAGCAGTACTTC.

V is TRBV4-2 and J is TRBJ2-2; 9 nucleotides agree with TRBD1. The CDR3 length is 16 residues. Germline V CDR1 and CDR2: LGHNA, YNFKEQ. V was clipped by 1 base and J by 5 bases; unmatched bases: 5. Here the CDR3 reads CASSQATGGGTGELFF. CDR3 in DNA: TGTGCCAGCAGCCAAGCAACAGGGGGCGGGACCGGGGAGCTGTTTTTT.

This sequence joins TRBV6-5 and TRBJ1-1; the D gene is possibly TRBD1 (6 bases). The V end lost 8 bases, the J end lost 1 base, and 17 bases lay between the germline ends. Germline CDR1 and CDR2: MNHEY and SVGAGI. This CDR3 has 15 amino acids. The CDR3 DNA follows: TGTGCCAGCCGCCGACAGGCCTCGGGGAACACTGAAGCTTTCTTT. As protein: CASRRQASGNTEAFF.

The genes are TRBV5-5 and TRBJ1-4, with 7 bases aligning to TRBD1. This CDR3 comprises 16 residues. V was clipped by 6 bases and J by 5 bases; unmatched bases: 13. Germline lookup yields CDR1 SGHKS and CDR2 YYEKEE (reference sequence). CDR3 in DNA: TGTGCCAGCACCCTTCTATCGGGACAGTTAAATGAAAAACTGTTTTTT. It is translated as CASTLLSGQLNEKLFF.

This clone has a single count. The rearrangement links TRBV7-8 to TRBJ1-2, with D unclear. V was cut by 5 bases and J by 6 bases, with 16 bases left in between. CDR3 length: 14 amino acids. CDR1 and CDR2 (germline): SGHVS, FQNEAQ. The CDR3 DNA is TGTGCCAGCAGCCCCCGGAGGGTAACGGATGGCTACACCTTC. Translating gives CASSPRRVTDGYTF.

The rearrangement joins TRBV5-1 to TRBJ2-3, with a tentative D call TRBD1 (7 bases). The germline gives CDR1 SGHRS, CDR2 YFSETQ. This CDR3 spans 14 amino acids. Trimming took 4 bases from V and 2 from J, leaving 11 bases between them. The DNA of the CDR3 is TGCGCCAGCAGCGGAGGGACAGCCACAGATACGCAGTATTTT. Protein: CASSGGTATDTQYF.

This clone was seen only a few times. The chain employs TRBV28 and TRBJ1-2; 7 bases are shared with TRBD1. V lost 10 bases to trimming and J lost 7 bases; unmatched junction nucleotides: 9. The length of the CDR3 is 12 residues. The germline V gene encodes CDR1 MDHEN and CDR2 SYDVKM. The CDR3 DNA reads as TGTGCCATCTGGGACAGAAATGCTGGCTACACCTTC. Encoded protein: CAIWDRNAGYTF.

The rearrangement uses TRBV3-1 (or the pseudogene TRBV3-2) and TRBJ2-6; 11 bases align to TRBD2. The CDR3 sequence is 19 residues long. CDR1 and CDR2 from the germline V gene are LGHDT and YNNKEL (reference sequence). V lost 4 bases to trimming and J lost 2 bases; unmatched junction nucleotides: 10. This CDR3 is CASSLRLAGLAAGANVLTF. CDR3 coding DNA: TGTGCCAGCAGCCTACGACTAGCGGGGCTGGCCGCTGGGGCCAACGTCCTGACTTTC.

The chain couples TRBV29-1 to TRBJ2-1; TRBD1 might be the D (7 bases). The germline V gene encodes CDR1 SQVTM and CDR2 ANQGSEA. V dropped 4 bases and J dropped 0 bases, with 16 bases sitting between them. This CDR3 has 16 amino acids. CDR3 coding DNA: TGCAGCGTTGTTGGAGGGGGCGACGGCTCCTACAATGAGCAGTTCTTC. Translation: CSVVGGGDGSYNEQFF.

This chain links TRBV28 with TRBJ1-4; D remains ambiguous. Trimming took 3 bases from V and 4 from J, leaving 12 bases between them. The CDR3 spans 15 residues. Germline V gene lookup returns CDR1 MDHEN and CDR2 SYDVKM. DNA for the CDR3: TGTGCCAGCAGTTTTAGTTTGGGAGGTAATGAAAAACTGTTTTTT. It specifies CASSFSLGGNEKLFF. Looking up the rest from reference TRBV28 and TRBJ1-4 gives the full variable domain: DVKVTQSSRYLVKRTGEKVFLECVQDMDHENMFWYRQDPGLGLRLIYFSYDVKMKEKGDIPEGYSVSREKKERFSLILESASTNQTSMYLCASSFSLGGNEKLFFGSGTQLSVL.